This T cell receptor beta chain originates from a study of spatial heterogeneity in lung cancer. At least ten counts were recorded for this clonotype. The antigen is undetermined. TCRdb reprocessed the 5' RACE reads via MiXCR and lists one record per CDR3 protein. The table lists several thousand distinct CDR3 sequences, 5% to 6% of them singletons, with 24% in the top ten. Study-wide results and limits: Intratumoral expanded alpha and beta TCR counts were found to track tumor mutation counts.

Noted time point: sample taken at primary tumor resection. No cells were sorted before sequencing. The whole RNA sequenced was extracted from tumor, nontumor lung or frozen PBMC. Germline CDR1 and CDR2: SEHNR and FQNEAQ (reference sequence). V was clipped by 4 bases and J by 5 bases, with 11 bases between them. The length of the CDR3 is 13 residues. The specimen comprised lung tumor tissue, sampled at surgery. This TCR was recovered from a male donor with early-stage non-small cell lung cancer. The chain employs TRBV7-9 and TRBJ2-5, with a tentative D call TRBD1 (5 bases). CDR3 sequence reads: CASSSGHRETQYF. Here the CDR3 DNA reads TGTGCCAGCAGCTCCGGACACCGGGAGACCCAGTACTTC.